This section outlines one T cell receptor beta chain sequence together with its context. While infection was still active, Seattle patients were enrolled and then followed longitudinally. The V gene's germline CDR1 is SEHNR and CDR2 FQNEAQ (reference sequence). This CDR3 has 15 residues. Between the trimmed V and J ends, which lost 1 base and 7 bases, there was a span of 14 bases. The data were obtained in a study of blood T cell repertoires in COVID-19. Study details: The United States, Italy and Spain supplied acute and convalescent COVID-19 samples.

Original data processing: Reference gene primer amplification in the assay estimated nucleated cell counts. Clones were read by immunoSEQ multiplex PCR, and TCRdb kept only the in-frame ones, dropping some. V and J calls and clone size are given by that table; D and trimming were obtained from the DNA. The sample lists 150,000 or so clones; about 85% were seen once. The receptor comes from a man aged 60 to 69 with COVID-19, enrolled during active disease. Sequenced input: peripheral blood. The rearrangement links TRBV7-9 to TRBJ1-5; a possible D gene is TRBD1 (5 bases). CDR3 bases: TGTGCCAGCAGCTTAGGTCCCGGGACTGAACAGCCCCAGCATTTT. It codes for CASSLGPGTEQPQHF.